This T cell receptor (beta chain) comes out of a study of Graves' ophthalmopathy and Graves' hyperthyroidism. Study-level points and caveats: The model's ophthalmopathy progression predictions had approximately 71% sensitivity and 72.22% specificity.

Beta-chain TCR CDR3 regions were amplified from RNA transcripts. After a first-round RT-PCR with HTBI primers, a second-round multiplex PCR was run. TCRdb recomputed calls from the multiplex PCR reads with MiXCR, one row per CDR3 protein. Of roughly 700,000 distinct CDR3 sequences in the sample, 40% were seen once. The source of the PBMCs was roughly 10 ml of fresh peripheral blood. On this clonotype itself: Its antigen is unidentified. A read error is possible here, since a much larger clone lies one base away.

CDR1 and CDR2 (germline): LNHDA, SQIVND (reference sequence). CDR3 size: 13 residues. The rearrangement links TRBV19 to TRBJ2-7; no clear D. What was sequenced was peripheral blood. The receptor's source is an adult man with Graves' ophthalmopathy. Here the CDR3 DNA reads TGTGCCAGTAGTATACAGATTTACTACGAGCGGTACTTC. It yields the protein CASSIQIYYERYF.